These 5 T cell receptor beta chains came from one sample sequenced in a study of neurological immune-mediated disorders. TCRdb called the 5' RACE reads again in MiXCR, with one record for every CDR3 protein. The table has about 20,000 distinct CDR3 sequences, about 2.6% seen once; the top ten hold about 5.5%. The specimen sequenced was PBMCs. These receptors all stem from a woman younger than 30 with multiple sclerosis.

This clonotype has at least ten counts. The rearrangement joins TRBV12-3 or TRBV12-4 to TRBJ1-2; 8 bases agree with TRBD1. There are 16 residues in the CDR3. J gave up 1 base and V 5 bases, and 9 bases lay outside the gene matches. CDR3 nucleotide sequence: TGTGCCAGCAGTCCCTTCAGACAGGGGCGTAACTATGGCTACACCTTC. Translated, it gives CASSPFRQGRNYGYTF.

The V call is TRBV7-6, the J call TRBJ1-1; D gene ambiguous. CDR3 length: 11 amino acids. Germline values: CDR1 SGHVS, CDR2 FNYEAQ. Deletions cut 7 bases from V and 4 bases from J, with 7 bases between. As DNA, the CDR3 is TGTGCCAGCACCAGTGGCACTGAAGCTTTCTTT. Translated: CASTSGTEAFF.

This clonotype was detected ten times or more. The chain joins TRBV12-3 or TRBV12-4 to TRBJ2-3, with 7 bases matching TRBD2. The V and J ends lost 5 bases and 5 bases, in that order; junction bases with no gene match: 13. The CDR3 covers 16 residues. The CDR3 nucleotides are TGTGCCAGCAGTCCCCCTTCGGGGAGGGCTCGAGATACGCAGTATTTT. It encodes CASSPPSGRARDTQYF.

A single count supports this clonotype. CDR3 sequence: CASSLSSQAARDGYTF. DNA for the CDR3: TGTGCCAGCAGCTTGAGTAGTCAGGCAGCCCGGGATGGCTACACCTTC. V and J are TRBV7-9 and TRBJ1-2; no clear D gene. The V end was cut by 3 bases, the J end by 6 bases, with 20 bases between. This CDR3 region has 16 residues. From germline, CDR1 is SEHNR and CDR2 FQNEAQ (reference sequence).

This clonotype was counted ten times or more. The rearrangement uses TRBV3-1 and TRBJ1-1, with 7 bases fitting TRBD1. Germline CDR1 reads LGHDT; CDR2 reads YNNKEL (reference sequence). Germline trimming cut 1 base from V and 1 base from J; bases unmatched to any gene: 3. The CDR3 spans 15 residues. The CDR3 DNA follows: TGTGCCAGCAGCCAAGTCTGGGACAGGAACACTGAAGCTTTCTTT. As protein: CASSQVWDRNTEAFF. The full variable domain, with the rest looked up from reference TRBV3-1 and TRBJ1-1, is DTAVSQTPKYLVTQMGNDKSIKCEQNLGHDTMYWYKQDSKKFLKIMFSYNNKELIINETVPNRFSPKSPDKAHLNLHINSLELGDSAVYFCASSQVWDRNTEAFFGQGTRLTVV.